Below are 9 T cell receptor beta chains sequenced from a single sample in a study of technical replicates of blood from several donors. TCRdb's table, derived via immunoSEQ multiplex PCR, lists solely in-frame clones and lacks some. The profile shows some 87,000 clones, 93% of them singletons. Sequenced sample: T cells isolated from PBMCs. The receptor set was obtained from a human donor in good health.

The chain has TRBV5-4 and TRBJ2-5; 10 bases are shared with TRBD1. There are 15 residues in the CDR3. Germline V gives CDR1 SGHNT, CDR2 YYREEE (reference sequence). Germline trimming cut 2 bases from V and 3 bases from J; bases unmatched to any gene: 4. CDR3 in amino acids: CASSFGTGEKETQYF. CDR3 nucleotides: TGTGCCAGCAGCTTCGGGACAGGGGAAAAAGAGACCCAGTACTTC.

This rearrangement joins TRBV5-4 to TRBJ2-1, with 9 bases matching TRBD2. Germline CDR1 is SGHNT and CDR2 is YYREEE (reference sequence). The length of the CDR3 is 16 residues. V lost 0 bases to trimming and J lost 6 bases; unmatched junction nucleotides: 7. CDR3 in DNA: TGTGCCAGCAGCTTGGACCCTAGCGGGAATGGCAATGAGCAGTTCTTC. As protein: CASSLDPSGNGNEQFF.

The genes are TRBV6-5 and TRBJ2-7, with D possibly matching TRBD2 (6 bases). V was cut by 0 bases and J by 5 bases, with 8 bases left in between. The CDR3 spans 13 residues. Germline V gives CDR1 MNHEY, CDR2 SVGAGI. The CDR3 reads CASSYSDYHEQYF. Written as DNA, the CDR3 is TGTGCCAGCAGTTACTCGGACTACCACGAGCAGTACTTC.

The CDR3 sequence: CASSSWGGGSAGELFF. The DNA of the CDR3 is TGTGCCAGCAGCTCGTGGGGCGGCGGGAGCGCCGGGGAGCTGTTTTTT. V gene TRBV5-6 combines with J gene TRBJ2-2, with TRBD2 identical over 7 bases. Germline CDR1 is SGHDT and CDR2 is YYEEEE. V gave up 3 bases and J gave up 6 bases; unmatched junction bases: 11. The CDR3 has 16 residues. Full variable domain (rest looked up from reference TRBV5-6 and TRBJ2-2): DAGVTQSPTHLIKTRGQQVTLRCSPKSGHDTVSWYQQALGQGPQFIFQYYEEEERQRGNFPDRFSGHQFPNYSSELNVNALLLGDSALYLCASSSWGGGSAGELFFGEGSRLTVL.

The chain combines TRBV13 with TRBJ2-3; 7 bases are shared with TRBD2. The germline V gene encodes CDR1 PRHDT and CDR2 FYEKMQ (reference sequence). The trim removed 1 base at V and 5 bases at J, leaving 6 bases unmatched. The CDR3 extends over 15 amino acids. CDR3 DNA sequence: TGTGCCAGCAGCTTAGCGGGAGGTCCTGGAGATACGCAGTATTTT. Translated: CASSLAGGPGDTQYF.

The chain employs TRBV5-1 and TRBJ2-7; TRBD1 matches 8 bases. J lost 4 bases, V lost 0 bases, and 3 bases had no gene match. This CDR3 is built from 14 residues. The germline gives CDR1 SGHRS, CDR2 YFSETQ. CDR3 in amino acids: CASSLGQGKYEQYF. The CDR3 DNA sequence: TGCGCCAGCAGCTTGGGACAGGGGAAATACGAGCAGTACTTC.

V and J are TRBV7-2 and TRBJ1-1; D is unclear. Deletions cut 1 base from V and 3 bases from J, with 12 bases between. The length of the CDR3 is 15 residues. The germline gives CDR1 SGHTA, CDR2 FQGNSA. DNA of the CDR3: TGTGCCAGCAGCTTAGTGTGGTTAAGAGACACTGAAGCTTTCTTT. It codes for CASSLVWLRDTEAFF.

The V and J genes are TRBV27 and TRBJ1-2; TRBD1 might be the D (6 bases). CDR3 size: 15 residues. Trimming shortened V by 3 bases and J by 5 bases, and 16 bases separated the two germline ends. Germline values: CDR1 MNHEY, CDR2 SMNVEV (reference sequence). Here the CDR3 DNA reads TGTGCCAGCAGTTTTCCCCCCCCAGGGGTATATGGCTACACCTTC. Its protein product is CASSFPPPGVYGYTF.

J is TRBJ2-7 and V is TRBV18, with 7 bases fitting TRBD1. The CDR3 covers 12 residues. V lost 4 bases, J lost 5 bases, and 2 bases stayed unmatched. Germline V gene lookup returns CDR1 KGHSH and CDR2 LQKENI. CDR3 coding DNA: TGTGCCAGCTCACAACAGGGGAACGAGCAGTACTTC. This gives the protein CASSQQGNEQYF.